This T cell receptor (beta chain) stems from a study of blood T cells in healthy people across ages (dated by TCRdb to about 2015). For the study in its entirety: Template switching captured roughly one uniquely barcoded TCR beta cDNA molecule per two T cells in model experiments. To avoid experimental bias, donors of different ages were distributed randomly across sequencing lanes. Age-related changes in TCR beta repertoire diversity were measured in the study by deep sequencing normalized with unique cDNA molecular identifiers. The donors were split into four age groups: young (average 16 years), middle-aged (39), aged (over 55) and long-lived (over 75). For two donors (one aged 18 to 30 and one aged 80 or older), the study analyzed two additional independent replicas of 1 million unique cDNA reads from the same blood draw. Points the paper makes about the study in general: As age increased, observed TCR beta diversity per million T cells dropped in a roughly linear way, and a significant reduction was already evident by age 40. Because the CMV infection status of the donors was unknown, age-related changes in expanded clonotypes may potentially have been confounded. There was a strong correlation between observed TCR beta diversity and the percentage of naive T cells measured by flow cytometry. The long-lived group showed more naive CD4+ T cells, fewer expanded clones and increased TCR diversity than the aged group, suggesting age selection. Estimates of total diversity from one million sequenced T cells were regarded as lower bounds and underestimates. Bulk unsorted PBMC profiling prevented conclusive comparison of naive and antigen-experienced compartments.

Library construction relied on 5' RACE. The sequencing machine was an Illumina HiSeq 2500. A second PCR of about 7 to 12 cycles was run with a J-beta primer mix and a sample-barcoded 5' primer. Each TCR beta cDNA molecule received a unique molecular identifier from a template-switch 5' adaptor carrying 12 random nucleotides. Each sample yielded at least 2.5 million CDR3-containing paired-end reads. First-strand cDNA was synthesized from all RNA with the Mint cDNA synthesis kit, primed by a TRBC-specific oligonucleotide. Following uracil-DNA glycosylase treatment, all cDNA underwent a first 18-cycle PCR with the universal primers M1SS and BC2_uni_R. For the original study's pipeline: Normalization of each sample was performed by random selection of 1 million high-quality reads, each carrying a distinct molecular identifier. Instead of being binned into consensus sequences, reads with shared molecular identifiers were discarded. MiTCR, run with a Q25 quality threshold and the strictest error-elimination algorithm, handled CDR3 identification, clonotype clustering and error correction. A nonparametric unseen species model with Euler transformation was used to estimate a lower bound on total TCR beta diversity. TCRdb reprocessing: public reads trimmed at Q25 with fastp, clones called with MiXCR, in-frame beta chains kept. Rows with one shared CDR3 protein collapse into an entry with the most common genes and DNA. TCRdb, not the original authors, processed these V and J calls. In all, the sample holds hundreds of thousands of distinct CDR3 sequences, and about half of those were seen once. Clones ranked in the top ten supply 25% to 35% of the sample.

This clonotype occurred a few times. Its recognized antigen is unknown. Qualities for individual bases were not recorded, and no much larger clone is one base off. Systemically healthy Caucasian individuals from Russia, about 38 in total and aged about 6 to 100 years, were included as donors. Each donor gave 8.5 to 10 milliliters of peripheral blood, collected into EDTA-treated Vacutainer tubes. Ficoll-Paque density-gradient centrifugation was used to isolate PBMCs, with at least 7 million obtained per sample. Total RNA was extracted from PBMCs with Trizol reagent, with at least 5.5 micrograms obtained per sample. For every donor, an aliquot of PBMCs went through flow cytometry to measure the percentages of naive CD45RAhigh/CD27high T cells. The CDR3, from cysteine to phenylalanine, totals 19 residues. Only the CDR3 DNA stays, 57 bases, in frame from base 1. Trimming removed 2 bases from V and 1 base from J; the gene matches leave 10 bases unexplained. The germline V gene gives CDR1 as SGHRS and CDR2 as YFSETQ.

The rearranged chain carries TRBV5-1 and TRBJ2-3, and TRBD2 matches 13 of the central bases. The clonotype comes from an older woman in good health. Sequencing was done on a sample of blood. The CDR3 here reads CASSFGLAGAPLGTDTQYF. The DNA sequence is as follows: TGCGCCAGCAGCTTCGGACTAGCGGGAGCTCCCCTCGGCACAGATACGCAGTATTTT.